This T cell receptor (beta chain) was captured in a study of control samples from healthy donors and cancer patients. Germline V CDR1 and CDR2: SQVTM, ANQGSEA. Trimming pared 4 bases from V and 4 bases from J, leaving 13 bases between. The CDR3 has 13 amino acids. Only in-frame clones appear in the TCRdb table, and some are missing; sequencing was by immunoSEQ multiplex PCR. This table has 150,000 to 200,000 clones, roughly 91% appearing once. The V and J genes are TRBV29-1 and TRBJ1-1, with unresolved D. Source material: blood. This receptor was obtained from a man between 18 and 35 years old in good health. The CDR3 DNA reads as TGCAGCGTTGTGGGCTTGAGAAGCACTGAAGCTTTCTTT. It is translated as CSVVGLRSTEAFF.